The present T cell receptor beta chain was sequenced within a study of beta chain features in type 1 diabetes. Study outcomes and limitations: When Type 1 diabetes patients were examined, their TCRB CDR3s proved moderately but significantly shorter in all four CD4+ subsets. Whether HLA type affects TCRB rearrangement stayed undetermined in the present work. Researchers reported that naive, central memory and Treg TCRB repertoires appeared more similar in patients than in healthy donors.

This clone has more than one count but fewer than ten. Antigen: not known. Expressed TCRB transcripts were sequenced because the isolated RNA had all been reverse transcribed beforehand. Mean read depth for naive, central memory and regulatory T cell samples was approximately 3.57 million reads. Data came from immunoSEQ multiplex PCR; TCRdb stores just in-frame clones and leaves some out. The table includes under 300,000 clones, roughly a tenth detected once. The CDR3 has 13 residues. With 7 bases removed from V and 5 bases from J, the gap between germline ends came to 11 bases. The V gene's germline CDR1 is LGHNT and CDR2 FRNRAP.

The chain is built from TRBV12-5 and TRBJ2-2; no clear D. The sequenced sample consisted of naive CD4+ T cells from blood. The TCR was taken from a man aged 25-40 years with type 1 diabetes. CDR3 DNA sequence: TGTGCTAGTGCCACTGATTGGACCGGGGAGCTGTTTTTT. It is translated as CASATDWTGELFF.